A single sample is the source of the 5 T cell receptor beta chains below, sequenced in a study of CD8 T cells in Susac syndrome. A quantity of roughly 0.5 to 1 ug RNA underwent reverse transcription using random hexamers. Each CDR3 protein gets one entry after TCRdb re-called the immunoSEQ multiplex PCR reads with MiXCR. The sample records around 300,000 distinct CDR3 sequences, around 91% being singletons. The specimen sequenced was CD8+ T cells from PBMCs. All receptors derive from a human donor with multiple sclerosis.

The chain links TRBV7-9 to TRBJ2-7; D uncertain. CDR1 is SEHNR and CDR2 is FQNEAQ in the germline V gene (reference sequence). V dropped 1 base and J dropped 4 bases, with 11 bases sitting between them. The CDR3 spans 14 residues. The CDR3 loop reads CASSLVGSPYEQYF. CDR3 nucleotide sequence: TGTGCCAGCAGCTTAGTGGGCAGCCCGTACGAGCAGTACTTC.

CDR3 DNA sequence: TGTGCCAGCAGCCCGTGGAATGGGGGCAATAATTCACCCCTCCACTTT. It codes for CASSPWNGGNNSPLHF. This rearrangement joins TRBV11-2 to TRBJ1-6; tentative D call: TRBD1 (6 bases). Trimming cost V 5 bases and J 5 bases, with 16 bases left between them. The V gene's germline CDR1 is SGHAT and CDR2 FQNNGV. This CDR3 contains 16 residues.

A few counts support this clonotype. The CDR3 DNA follows: TGTGCCAGCAGTTTAGTAGCGGGAGTGGATACGCAGTATTTT. This sequence encodes CASSLVAGVDTQYF. The chain links TRBV12-3 or TRBV12-4 to TRBJ2-3, with TRBD2 matching over 9 bases. This CDR3 spans 14 amino acids. With V trimmed by 1 base and J by 6 bases, 2 bases remained unmatched.

The chain combines TRBV7-2 with TRBJ2-3; possibly TRBD1 for D (8 bases). The germline V and J ends were trimmed by 4 bases and 4 bases, with 27 bases remaining between them. This CDR3 contains 19 residues. Per germline, CDR1 SGHTA and CDR2 FQGNSA. CDR3 DNA: TGTGCCAGCAGCTCGACAGGGGTGACGGGGGGCCCCCGTCCAGATACGCAGTATTTT. Its translation: CASSSTGVTGGPRPDTQYF.

The chain is built from TRBV30 and TRBJ1-1; no clear D. The V gene's germline CDR1 is GTSNPN and CDR2 SVGIG (reference sequence). CDR3 length: 13 amino acids. Between the trimmed V and J ends, which lost 3 bases and 5 bases, there was a span of 13 bases. CDR3 sequence: CAWRGRGGTEAFF. The CDR3 bases are TGTGCCTGGAGGGGGAGAGGAGGGACTGAAGCTTTCTTT. The whole variable domain, remainder taken from reference TRBV30 and TRBJ1-1, is SQTIHQWPATLVQPVGSPLSLECTVEGTSNPNLYWYRQAAGRGLQLLFYSVGIGQISSEVPQNLSASRPQDRQFILSSKKLLLSDSGFYLCAWRGRGGTEAFFGQGTRLTVV.